This T cell receptor beta chain derives from a study of blood T cell repertoires in COVID-19 (dated by TCRdb to about 2020). Regarding the research as a whole: Samples from collaborators originated in the United States, Italy and Spain and spanned both the acute and convalescent phases of COVID-19. The prospective study material was composed of cDNA or gDNA derived from T cells, B-cell-depleted T cells, or PBMCs. The dataset comprised deeply sampled blood TCRbeta repertoires from subjects exposed to, actively infected with, or recovered from COVID-19. The repertoires were released in a freely available public database intended as a resource for research on the immune response to SARS-CoV-2. Samples were obtained from the ongoing ImmuneRACE study (first 160 participants) and from about 1,300 subjects provided by 6 global collaborators. A de-identified subject ID, COVID-19 status, age in years and sex were almost always included in the sample metadata. Where available, HLA class I and class II types were taken from metadata supplied by the sample provider and were not determined by assay-based typing. The paper as a whole reports these results and caveats: The amount of clinical and demographic metadata varied by source and participant and was provided uncurated.

The CDR3 runs 16 residues from the cysteine to the phenylalanine. The only DNA kept is the CDR3, 48 bases in frame from the first base. V and J lose 7 bases and 0 bases, and a span of 16 bases separates them. CDR1 SNHLY and CDR2 FYNNEI were looked up in the germline V gene. Each collaborating institution followed its own protocols to collect whole blood in K2EDTA tubes. For TCRbeta analysis, collaborators shipped samples in one of three forms: frozen whole blood, isolated PBMCs, or DNA extracted from either of those sample types. TCRbeta CDR3 regions were amplified from genomic DNA using the immunoSEQ Assay, a bias-controlled multiplex PCR. Concerning the study's data processing: Within the assay, amplification of reference gene primers was used to estimate how many nucleated cells each sample contained. Sequence reads were collapsed and filtered to measure the absolute abundance of every unique TCRbeta CDR3 rearrangement. For each sample, productive Simpson clonality was calculated as the square root of Simpson's diversity index over productive rearrangements. TCRdb retrieved this table from immuneACCESS and kept in-frame rearrangements only. Not all clones are present; in checked studies, unresolved V genes account for under half, and no reason is known for the remainder. That table is the source of V, J and clone size, and D and trimming were worked out from the DNA. The sample table shows 200,000 to 300,000 clones, and 88% are seen once. Roughly 0.8% of the sample goes to the ten largest clones.

Regarding this clone: The clone's antigen remains unknown. It has no much larger one-base neighbor in the sample; base qualities were not kept.

This sequence originates from a woman aged 25-40 years with acute or convalescent COVID-19. Recombination joined TRBV2 with TRBJ2-4, with a tentative D gene TRBD2 over 5 matching bases. Sequencing was carried out using peripheral blood. The nucleotides read TGTGCCAGCAACCCGGAGGCAGCCCTAGCCAAAAACATTCAGTACTTC. Translated, this is CASNPEAALAKNIQYF.